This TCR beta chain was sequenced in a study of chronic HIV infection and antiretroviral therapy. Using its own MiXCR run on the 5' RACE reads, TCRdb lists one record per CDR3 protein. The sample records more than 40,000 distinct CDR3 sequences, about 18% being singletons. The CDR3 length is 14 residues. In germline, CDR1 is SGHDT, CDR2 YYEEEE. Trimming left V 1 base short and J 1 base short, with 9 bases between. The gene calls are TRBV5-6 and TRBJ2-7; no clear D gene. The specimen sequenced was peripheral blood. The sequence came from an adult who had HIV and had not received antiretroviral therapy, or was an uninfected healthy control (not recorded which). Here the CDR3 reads CASSLSMDSYEQYF. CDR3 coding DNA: TGTGCCAGCAGCTTGAGCATGGATTCCTACGAGCAGTACTTC.